Below, one T cell receptor (beta chain) is given with its context. Methods used by the authors: Estimated nucleated cell counts came from reference gene primer amplification. The repertoire was sequenced with immunoSEQ multiplex PCR; TCRdb's copy has only in-frame clones and lacks some. V and J calls and clone size follow that table, whereas D and trimming were derived from the DNA. The sample lists roughly 100,000 clones, more than 80% occurring once. The data originate from a study of blood T cell repertoires in COVID-19. Study-wide context: Acute and convalescent COVID-19 specimens originated in the United States, Italy and Spain.

The length of the CDR3 is 15 residues. Per the germline V gene, CDR1 is MNHEY and CDR2 is SVGAGI. Trimming removed 5 bases at V and 5 bases at J, with 16 bases between. Sequenced sample: peripheral blood. The origin of this receptor is a woman aged 55-70 years with acute or convalescent COVID-19. V and J are TRBV6-5 and TRBJ2-1; tentative D call: TRBD2 (6 bases). The CDR3 region is CASSPTTGGDNEQFF. The DNA for the CDR3 is TGTGCCAGCAGTCCGACTACCGGGGGAGACAATGAGCAGTTCTTC.